The clone carrying this TCR beta chain was recorded many times. The TCRbeta library was prepared with unique molecular identifiers. From the PCR reads, TCRdb called clonotypes with MiXCR, one entry per CDR3 protein. Of roughly 200,000 distinct CDR3 sequences listed, about a tenth were seen once; the top ten hold 28%. This entry is derived from a study of T-cell reconstitution after alpha-beta-depleted transplantation in children. CDR3 size: 17 residues. V lost 0 bases and J lost 5; bases outside the gene matches: 11. Germline loops: CDR1 DFQATT, CDR2 SNEGSKA (reference sequence). The receptor was isolated from a child less than two years old with acute myeloid leukemia, due to receive a stem cell transplant. The V gene is TRBV20-1, the J gene TRBJ1-2; TRBD1 matches 11 bases. The sequences come from PBMCs, collected before TCRalphabeta/CD19-depleted stem cell transplant. The CDR3 coding sequence is TGCAGTGCTAGAGATTCCCTACGGACAGGGGGCGTATATGGCTACACCTTC. It translates to CSARDSLRTGGVYGYTF.